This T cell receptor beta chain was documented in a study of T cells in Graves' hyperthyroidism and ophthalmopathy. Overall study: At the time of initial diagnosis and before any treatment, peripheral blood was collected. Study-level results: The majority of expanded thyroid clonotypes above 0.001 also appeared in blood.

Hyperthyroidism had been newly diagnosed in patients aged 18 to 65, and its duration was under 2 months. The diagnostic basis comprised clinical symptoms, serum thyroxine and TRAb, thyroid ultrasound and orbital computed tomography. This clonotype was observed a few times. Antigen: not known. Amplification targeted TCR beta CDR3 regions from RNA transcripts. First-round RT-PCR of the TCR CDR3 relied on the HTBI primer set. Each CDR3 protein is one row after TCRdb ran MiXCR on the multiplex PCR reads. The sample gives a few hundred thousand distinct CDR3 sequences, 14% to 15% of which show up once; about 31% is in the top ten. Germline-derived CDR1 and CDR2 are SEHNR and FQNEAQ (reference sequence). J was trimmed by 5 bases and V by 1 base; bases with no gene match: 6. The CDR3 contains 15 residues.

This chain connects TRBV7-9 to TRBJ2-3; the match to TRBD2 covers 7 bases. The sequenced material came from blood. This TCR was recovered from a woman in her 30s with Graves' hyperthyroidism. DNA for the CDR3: TGTGCCAGCAGCTTAGGGGCGGGAGCAATAGATACGCAGTATTTT. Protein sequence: CASSLGAGAIDTQYF.